This section outlines one T cell receptor (beta chain) sequence together with its context. What it binds is unknown. This record belongs to a study of T cell responses to AZD1222 COVID-19 vaccine. Study-wide results and limits: CD4 TCRs covered the whole spike, strongest at regions 160-218 and 743-854. The repertoires were collected only after the peak T cell response.

Clones were read by immunoSEQ multiplex PCR, and TCRdb kept only the in-frame ones, dropping some. The table has approximately 140,000 clones, 89% seen once. The germline gives CDR1 MDHEN, CDR2 SYDVKM. V lost 4 bases to trimming and J lost 4 bases, with 4 bases between them. This CDR3 spans 12 amino acids. Specimen: peripheral blood, collected on day 0 of AZD1222 vaccination. J is TRBJ2-2 and V is TRBV28, with D unclear. The sequence derives from an adult in good health. CDR3 nucleotides: TGTGCCAGCAGTTCGAGCACCGGGGAGCTGTTTTTT. Its translation: CASSSSTGELFF.